This TCR beta chain derives from a study of a mutant IDH1 vaccine in newly diagnosed glioma. Study background: Eight vaccinations reached patients in weeks 1, 3, 5, 7, 11, 15, 19 and 23. Patients had received radiotherapy, temozolomide, or both previously, most receiving both.

As concerns this clone: No antigen is known for it.

Time point defined: week 5, during vaccination. Vaccinated patients received 300 ug of mutant IDH1 20-mer peptide per dose, with topical imiquimod. Donor diagnoses consisted of new WHO grade 3 or 4 IDH1-mutant, ATRX-lost astrocytomas. Assay: immunoSEQ multiplex PCR; the TCRdb copy retains only in-frame clones and omits some. Of 40,000 to 55,000 clones detected, roughly 78% appear once; the ten largest clones hold roughly 5%. The CDR3 spans 15 residues. Germline V gene sequence: CDR1 SNHLY, CDR2 FYNNEI. Trimming took 4 bases from V and 7 from J, leaving 14 bases between them. The input for sequencing was PBMCs, taken from a glioma patient whose treatment included an IDH1 peptide vaccine. This receptor was taken from a man in his fifties with glioma. This chain joins TRBV2 and TRBJ1-6; no reliable D call. The CDR3 region is CASSAQQIDNSPLHF. CDR3 DNA sequence: TGTGCCAGCAGTGCACAACAGATCGACAATTCACCCCTCCACTTT.